This T cell receptor (beta chain) derives from a study of CD8+ T cells in alopecia areata. The wider study: Patients received oral tofacitinib, 5 to 10 mg twice daily, for moderate-to-severe alopecia areata. Whole-study results and caveats: Many expanded lesional clones persisted during tofacitinib (in both scalp and blood). Mice showed TCR sharing more clearly than patients did, possibly owing to HLA. Among the top 100, expanded CD8+ clones were significantly decreased by tofacitinib, as was scalp clonality.

In the case of this clone: The target antigen is unknown.

Sample treatment: oral pan-JAK inhibitor, 5-10 mg twice daily. As the sequencing template, cDNA was produced by extracting RNA and reverse transcribing it. Measured with immunoSEQ multiplex PCR; TCRdb has only the in-frame clones, and not every one. In the table there are under 250,000 clones, approximately 57% of which are singletons. There are 14 residues in the CDR3. V lost 10 bases, J lost 0 bases, and 15 bases lay in between. Germline V CDR1 and CDR2: MNHNS, SASEGT. This sequence was found in a human donor with alopecia areata. Sample: CD4+ T cells sorted from blood, taken at week 4, from a patient treated with tofacitinib. The chain employs TRBV6-1 and TRBJ1-1, with D tentatively TRBD1 (5 bases). The CDR3 DNA is TGTGCCACCACGGGGACCCTACTGAACACTGAAGCTTTCTTT. Amino acids: CATTGTLLNTEAFF.